This T cell receptor (beta chain) was identified during a study of OX40 agonist ivuxolimab in advanced cancers. Study details: Averaging approximately 60 years in age, with a range of 23 to 79, the cohort was 82.7% male. Study findings and constraints: Within 6 weeks, CD4+ and CD8+ blood T cells expanded clonally at 0.1 to 3.0 mg/kg. The authors also found low normalized T-cell clonal expansion in some nonresponders.

The germline gives CDR1 MNHEY, CDR2 SVGAGI. The CDR3 is 14 amino acids. V was clipped by 4 bases and J by 6 bases; unmatched bases: 7. Libraries were prepared by immunoSEQ multiplex PCR; TCRdb keeps only in-frame clonotypes and omits some of them. This sample yields 43,000 or so clones, of which approximately 83% are seen a single time; 30% to 45% belongs to the top ten. On this clone itself: Its antigen remains unknown.

This chain links TRBV6-5 with TRBJ2-3; 7 positions agree with TRBD1. Sequenced material: CD4+ or CD8+ T cells sorted from blood, taken in a trial of the OX40 agonist ivuxolimab. The clonotype was recovered from an adult with an advanced solid tumor such as melanoma, head and neck, liver or kidney cancer. The DNA of the CDR3 is TGTGCCAGCAGTTCCACCTCCAGGGGGGATACGCAGTATTTT. It translates to CASSSTSRGDTQYF.